Below are 32 T cell receptor beta chains sequenced from a single sample in a study of neurological immune-mediated disorders. A single record per CDR3 protein comes from TCRdb applying MiXCR to the 5' RACE reads. Among fewer than 50,000 distinct CDR3 sequences listed, around 10% were seen once. The time point denotes: technical triplicate 1. Sequenced: PBMCs. The receptor source for this set is a man in his sixties with HTLV-1-associated myelopathy (HAM/TSP).

This clonotype was found many times. V and J are TRBV5-1 and TRBJ2-2, with D maybe TRBD2 (5 bases). CDR3 length: 17 amino acids. Trimming removed 4 bases from V and 0 bases from J, with 16 bases in between. The germline CDR1 and CDR2 sequences are SGHRS and YFSETQ. This chain's CDR3 is CASSPRAGAANTGELFF. Here the CDR3 DNA reads TGCGCCAGCAGCCCTCGGGCGGGCGCAGCGAACACCGGGGAGCTGTTTTTT. The full variable domain, its missing parts supplied by reference TRBV5-1 and TRBJ2-2, is KAGVTQTPRYLIKTRGQQVTLSCSPISGHRSVSWYQQTPGQGLQFLFEYFSETQRNKGNFPGRFSGRQFSNSRSEMNVSTLELGDSALYLCASSPRAGAANTGELFFGEGSRLTVL.

This sequence joins TRBV5-1 and TRBJ2-7; 7 positions match TRBD2. The trim removed 4 bases at V and 4 bases at J, leaving 14 bases unmatched. This CDR3 comprises 16 residues. The germline V gene encodes CDR1 SGHRS and CDR2 YFSETQ. The CDR3 region is CASSNRNSGLAYEQYF. The CDR3 nucleotides are TGCGCCAGCAGCAATCGAAATAGCGGGCTTGCTTACGAGCAGTACTTC.

This clonotype was counted ten times or more. The V and J genes are TRBV5-1 and TRBJ1-4; 8 nucleotides align to TRBD1. CDR1 is SGHRS, CDR2 YFSETQ, per germline. The CDR3 spans 15 residues. Germline trimming cut 5 bases from V and 6 bases from J; bases unmatched to any gene: 9. Written as DNA, the CDR3 is TGCGCCAGCAGACCAGGACAGGGAAAAGATGAAAAACTGTTTTTT. Translated, it gives CASRPGQGKDEKLFF.

This clonotype was counted at least ten times. This chain joins TRBV5-1 and TRBJ2-1; the match to TRBD2 covers 13 bases. This CDR3 comprises 15 residues. CDR1 and CDR2 (germline): SGHRS, YFSETQ. V shed 3 bases, J shed 5 bases, and the junction held 2 bases outside the gene matches. Here the CDR3 reads CASSSGLAGDNEQFF. The CDR3 bases are TGCGCCAGCAGCTCTGGACTAGCGGGAGACAATGAGCAGTTCTTC. Full variable domain (missing parts from reference TRBV5-1 and TRBJ2-1): KAGVTQTPRYLIKTRGQQVTLSCSPISGHRSVSWYQQTPGQGLQFLFEYFSETQRNKGNFPGRFSGRQFSNSRSEMNVSTLELGDSALYLCASSSGLAGDNEQFFGPGTRLTVL.

This clonotype was recorded many times. DNA of the CDR3: TGCAGTGCTAGTCTCACTAGCGGGAATACCTATGAGCAGTTCTTC. Translating it yields CSASLTSGNTYEQFF. The chain has TRBV20-1 and TRBJ2-1; 10 bases fit TRBD2. Germline CDR1 and CDR2: DFQATT and SNEGSKA (reference sequence). V dropped 3 bases and J dropped 8; count of bases not matched to a gene: 10. The CDR3 covers 15 residues.

The chain employs TRBV5-5 and TRBJ1-6; TRBD1 might be the D (6 bases). This CDR3 has 15 amino acids. Germline lookup yields CDR1 SGHKS and CDR2 YYEKEE (reference sequence). The CDR3 protein is CESSLGRGYNSPLHF. The CDR3 nucleotides are TGTGAAAGCAGCTTGGGCAGGGGTTATAATTCACCCCTCCACTTT.

In its sample, this clonotype was seen many times. The gene calls are TRBV5-1 and TRBJ2-3; 11 bases fit TRBD2. Germline V gives CDR1 SGHRS, CDR2 YFSETQ. The CDR3 is made up of 19 amino acids. V shed 4 bases and J 5 bases; nucleotides not matched to a gene: 18. As DNA, the CDR3 is TGCGCCAGCAGCCCCCGCTCAGGTAGCGGGAGGGCCTACGGAGATACGCAGTATTTT. Its translation: CASSPRSGSGRAYGDTQYF.

In DNA, the CDR3 is TGTGCCAGCAGCCTCCGACCGGGACTAGCGGGAGTCGCAGATACGCAGTATTTT. Protein: CASSLRPGLAGVADTQYF. The chain has TRBV11-3 and TRBJ2-3; TRBD2 aligns across 14 bases. CDR3 length equals 18 residues. The J segment lost 4 bases and the V segment lost 5 bases, leaving 11 bases of the junction unmatched. Per the germline V gene, CDR1 is SGHNT and CDR2 is YENEEA.

This clonotype was recorded at least ten times. The chain uses TRBV20-1 and TRBJ2-1; no clear D gene. Germline CDR1 DFQATT, CDR2 SNEGSKA (reference sequence). The CDR3 loop spans 14 amino acids. V lost 5 bases, J lost 0 bases, and 11 bases lay in between. As DNA, the CDR3 is TGCAGTGCTTACCCCCCAGTCTCCTACAATGAGCAGTTCTTC. This translates into CSAYPPVSYNEQFF.

The table lists this clonotype with many counts. The chain has TRBV3-1 and TRBJ2-5; D unresolved. The germline CDR1 and CDR2 sequences are LGHDT and YNNKEL (reference sequence). V lost 1 base to trimming and J lost 5 bases, with 11 bases between them. The CDR3 length is 14 residues. Here the CDR3 reads CASSQVMGAETQYF. The CDR3, as DNA: TGTGCCAGCAGCCAAGTTATGGGCGCGGAGACCCAGTACTTC.

In this sample, this clonotype turned up many times. The V and J genes are TRBV5-1 and TRBJ2-1; maybe TRBD2 (6 bases). The CDR3 extends over 15 amino acids. Germline loops: CDR1 SGHRS, CDR2 YFSETQ. The ends were cut back, 2 bases at V and 2 bases at J, with 11 bases in the middle. CDR3 in amino acids: CASSLLAEPYNEQFF. The CDR3 DNA reads TGCGCCAGCAGCTTATTAGCGGAACCCTACAATGAGCAGTTCTTC.

This clonotype was recorded many times. This chain uses TRBV7-9 with TRBJ2-2; 8 bases are shared with TRBD2. CDR3 length: 15 amino acids. The V segment lost 1 base and the J segment 4 bases; nucleotides outside the gene matches: 2. CDR1 is SEHNR, CDR2 FQNEAQ, per germline (reference sequence). Here the CDR3 reads CASSLGAGATGELFF. DNA for the CDR3: TGTGCCAGCAGCTTAGGAGCGGGAGCCACCGGGGAGCTGTTTTTT.

This clonotype was found many times. V gene TRBV3-1 combines with J gene TRBJ2-2; 8 bases line up with TRBD1. The CDR3 totals 17 residues. J lost 8 bases, V lost 4 bases, and 15 bases had no gene match. Germline V gene data show CDR1 as LGHDT and CDR2 as YNNKEL (reference sequence). CDR3 protein: CASSPDLGQGPSGELFF. CDR3 nucleotides: TGTGCCAGCAGCCCAGACCTTGGACAGGGACCATCTGGGGAGCTGTTTTTT.

This clonotype was picked up a small number of times. V is TRBV2 and J is TRBJ2-1; 8 nucleotides agree with TRBD2. V lost 2 bases to trimming and J lost 0 bases; unmatched junction nucleotides: 6. CDR1 and CDR2 (germline): SNHLY, FYNNEI. The CDR3 runs 17 residues. The CDR3 region is CASSEYQSGSSYNEQFF. For the CDR3, the DNA is TGTGCCAGCAGTGAATACCAAAGCGGGAGCTCCTACAATGAGCAGTTCTTC.

This clonotype was detected many times. The J gene is TRBJ1-1, the V gene TRBV6-2 or TRBV6-3; D is uncertain. V was trimmed by 7 bases and J by 1 base, leaving 10 bases between them. This CDR3 has 13 residues. Germline CDR1 and CDR2: MNHEY and SVGEGT. CDR3 in amino acids: CASTWVWNTEAFF. As DNA, the CDR3 is TGTGCCAGCACATGGGTTTGGAACACTGAAGCTTTCTTT.

This clonotype has ten or more counts. V gene TRBV6-2 or TRBV6-3 combines with J gene TRBJ2-3; 14 positions match TRBD2. The CDR3 sequence is 18 residues long. From germline, CDR1 is MNHEY and CDR2 SVGEGT. Germline trimming cut 2 bases from V and 3 bases from J; bases unmatched to any gene: 7. As DNA, the CDR3 is TGTGCCAGCAGTTACCTTGGGACTAGCGGGAGTGGGACAGATACGCAGTATTTT. Its protein is CASSYLGTSGSGTDTQYF.

This clonotype was observed many times. This chain links TRBV5-1 with TRBJ2-5, with 7 bases that match TRBD2. The CDR3 has 14 amino acids. CDR1 SGHRS and CDR2 YFSETQ come from the germline V gene. The J segment lost 4 bases and the V segment lost 6 bases, leaving 9 bases of the junction unmatched. The CDR3 reads CASTTGLVGETQYF. For the CDR3, the DNA is TGCGCCAGCACAACAGGACTAGTTGGAGAGACCCAGTACTTC.

Many counts were recorded for this clonotype. This chain uses TRBV7-8 with TRBJ2-7; 7 positions agree with TRBD1. Trimming took 6 bases from V and 0 from J; bases not matched to a gene: 8. This CDR3 region has 15 residues. Germline loops: CDR1 SGHVS, CDR2 FQNEAQ. The CDR3 region is CASRTGTAASYEQYF. The CDR3 nucleotides are TGTGCCAGCAGGACAGGGACGGCCGCCTCCTACGAGCAGTACTTC. Full variable domain (missing parts from reference TRBV7-8 and TRBJ2-7): GAGVSQSPRYKVAKRGQDVALRCDPISGHVSLFWYQQALGQGPEFLTYFQNEAQLDKSGLPSDRFFAERPEGSVSTLKIQRTQQEDSAVYLCASRTGTAASYEQYFGPGTRLTVT.

This clonotype was seen repeatedly, ten times or more. The rearrangement links TRBV6-6 to TRBJ2-3, with TRBD1 matching 7 bases. With 5 bases clipped from V and 2 bases from J, the junction kept 7 bases outside the gene matches. CDR1 is MNHNY, CDR2 SVGAGI, per germline (reference sequence). This CDR3 is 15 amino acids long. CDR3: CASSEQGPITDTQYF. The CDR3 coding sequence is TGTGCCAGCAGTGAACAGGGGCCCATCACAGATACGCAGTATTTT.

This clonotype was found many times. The chain links TRBV5-1 to TRBJ1-1; the match to TRBD1 covers 7 bases. The CDR3 is made up of 15 amino acids. The junction had 7 bases not matched to a gene; V was cut back by 4 bases and J by 1 base. The V gene's germline CDR1 is SGHRS and CDR2 YFSETQ. CDR3 in DNA: TGCGCCAGCAGCACCCCCGGGACAGCGAACACTGAAGCTTTCTTT. Translated, it gives CASSTPGTANTEAFF.

This clonotype has at least ten counts. The V and J genes are TRBV7-9 and TRBJ2-1; 7 bases line up with TRBD2. Germline CDR1 and CDR2: SEHNR and FQNEAQ (reference sequence). The V segment lost 6 bases and the J segment 7 bases; nucleotides outside the gene matches: 12. This CDR3 contains 15 residues. CDR3 amino acids: CASSLLGRDLNEQFF. Written as DNA, the CDR3 is TGTGCCAGCAGTCTCCTTGGGAGGGACCTGAATGAGCAGTTCTTC.

This clonotype has at least ten counts. This chain links TRBV20-1 with TRBJ2-1, with D perhaps matching TRBD2 (6 bases). Trimming took 4 bases from V and 5 from J, leaving 15 bases between them. The germline V gene has CDR1 DFQATT and CDR2 SNEGSKA (reference sequence). The CDR3 length is 14 residues. The DNA of the CDR3 is TGCAGTGCTAATCCGGCGGGGCCAGACAATGAGCAGTTCTTC. This encodes CSANPAGPDNEQFF.

This clonotype was seen repeatedly, ten times or more. The CDR3 reads CASSFSPVQGGTQYF. The CDR3 nucleotides read TGCGCCAGCAGCTTTTCTCCGGTTCAGGGGGGAACGCAGTATTTT. The chain joins TRBV5-1 to TRBJ2-3, with D perhaps TRBD1 (7 bases). This CDR3 is 15 amino acids long. Germline V CDR1 and CDR2: SGHRS, YFSETQ. Trimming removed 2 bases from V and 9 bases from J, with 19 bases in between.

The sample holds many counts of this clonotype. The chain combines TRBV7-9 with TRBJ2-7; 8 bases map to TRBD1. This CDR3 spans 13 amino acids. V lost 10 bases to trimming and J lost 6 bases; unmatched junction nucleotides: 11. Per the germline V gene, CDR1 is SEHNR and CDR2 is FQNEAQ (reference sequence). The CDR3 spells CATLHDRGSEQYF. In nucleotides, the CDR3 is TGTGCCACGCTACATGACAGGGGCTCCGAGCAGTACTTC.

This sequence joins TRBV5-1 and TRBJ2-5; tentative D call: TRBD1 (6 bases). Trimming took 0 bases from V and 5 from J, leaving 14 bases between them. The CDR3 sequence is 15 residues long. CDR1 and CDR2 from the germline V gene are SGHRS and YFSETQ. This chain's CDR3 is CASSLALGAVETQYF. The DNA for the CDR3 is TGCGCCAGCAGCTTGGCCCTGGGGGCCGTGGAGACCCAGTACTTC.

This clonotype was recorded many times. One junction end does not reproduce the germline sequence, and a read error may be involved. The chain has TRBV12-3 or TRBV12-4 and TRBJ1-2; 8 bases align to TRBD1. CDR3 size: 16 residues. CDR3 loop: CASSFSLGQGAALGDF. CDR3 nucleotide sequence: TGTGCCAGCAGTTTTAGCCTGGGGCAGGGGGCGGCTTTGGGAGACTTC.

This clonotype was recorded at least ten times. V and J are TRBV29-1 and TRBJ1-1; possible D gene TRBD1, 5 bases. The CDR3 spans 13 residues. V was clipped by 7 bases and J by 0 bases, with 12 bases between them. From germline, CDR1 is SQVTM and CDR2 ANQGSEA. As DNA, the CDR3 is TGCAGCGCTCTGGAACAGGTGAACACTGAAGCTTTCTTT. Its protein is CSALEQVNTEAFF.

This clonotype was counted between two and nine times. This sequence joins TRBV5-1 and TRBJ2-1, with 8 bases that match TRBD2. J was trimmed by 5 bases and V by 4 bases; bases with no gene match: 8. Germline-derived CDR1 and CDR2 are SGHRS and YFSETQ. This CDR3 contains 15 residues. The CDR3 is CASSGAGVSDNEQFF. CDR3 DNA: TGCGCCAGCAGCGGAGCGGGAGTCTCAGACAATGAGCAGTTCTTC. Variable domain in full (rest from reference TRBV5-1 and TRBJ2-1): KAGVTQTPRYLIKTRGQQVTLSCSPISGHRSVSWYQQTPGQGLQFLFEYFSETQRNKGNFPGRFSGRQFSNSRSEMNVSTLELGDSALYLCASSGAGVSDNEQFFGPGTRLTVL.

This clonotype was found many times. This sequence joins TRBV15 and TRBJ2-5; 8 bases are a match to TRBD2. J was trimmed by 4 bases and V by 0 bases; bases with no gene match: 4. Germline loops: CDR1 LNHNV, CDR2 YYDKDF (reference sequence). The CDR3 consists of 15 residues. CDR3 DNA sequence: TGTGCCACCAGCAGAGATCAAAGCGGGAGAGAGACCCAGTACTTC. Encoded protein: CATSRDQSGRETQYF.

This clonotype occurred many times. The V gene is TRBV19, the J gene TRBJ2-6; the D gene is possibly TRBD1 (6 bases). Germline lookup yields CDR1 LNHDA and CDR2 SQIVND (reference sequence). The CDR3 is made up of 18 amino acids. The ends were cut back, 7 bases at V and 0 bases at J, with 19 bases in the middle. The CDR3 bases are TGTGCCAGTACTCCCACAGGGCTCCTCAGCTCTGGGGCCAACGTCCTGACTTTC. This encodes CASTPTGLLSSGANVLTF. The full variable domain, completed using reference TRBV19 and TRBJ2-6, is DGGITQSPKYLFRKEGQNVTLSCEQNLNHDAMYWYRQDPGQGLRLIYYSQIVNDFQKGDIAEGYSVSREKKESFPLTVTSAQKNPTAFYLCASTPTGLLSSGANVLTFGAGSRLTVL.

V gene TRBV7-6 combines with J gene TRBJ2-1; D possibly corresponds to TRBD2 (6 bases). Germline loops: CDR1 SGHVS, CDR2 FNYEAQ. V dropped 4 bases and J dropped 10 bases, with 23 bases sitting between them. The CDR3 is made up of 16 amino acids. The chain's CDR3 is CASSSRASEGRAEQFF. In DNA, the CDR3 is TGTGCCAGCAGCTCCCGAGCTAGCGAGGGCAGGGCGGAGCAGTTCTTC.

V and J are TRBV4-1 and TRBJ2-7, with a weak D call TRBD1 (5 bases). The CDR3 sequence is 13 residues long. In germline, CDR1 is MGHRA, CDR2 YSYEKL. Trimming took off 0 bases at V and 6 bases at J, with 9 bases between the two ends. The CDR3 coding sequence is TGCGCCAGCAGCCAAGAGATAAGGGGCGAGCAGTACTTC. Translating it yields CASSQEIRGEQYF.